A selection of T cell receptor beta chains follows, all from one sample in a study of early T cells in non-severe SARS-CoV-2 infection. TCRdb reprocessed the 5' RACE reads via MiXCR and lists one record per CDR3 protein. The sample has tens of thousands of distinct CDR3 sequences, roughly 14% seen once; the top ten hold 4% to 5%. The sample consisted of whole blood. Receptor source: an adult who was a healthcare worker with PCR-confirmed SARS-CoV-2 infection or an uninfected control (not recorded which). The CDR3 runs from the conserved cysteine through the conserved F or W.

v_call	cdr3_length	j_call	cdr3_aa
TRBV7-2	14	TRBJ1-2	CASSLGGAGYGYTF
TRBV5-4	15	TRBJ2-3	CASSFEGLAADTQYF
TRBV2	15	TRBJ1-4	CASSEREATNEKLFF
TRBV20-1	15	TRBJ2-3	CSARAPGGFTDTQYF
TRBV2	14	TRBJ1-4	CASSEVRNREKLFF
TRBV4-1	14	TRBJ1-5	CASSRDNSNQPQHF
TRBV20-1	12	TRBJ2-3	CSASAPGLAAYF
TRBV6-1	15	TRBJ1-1	CASGKGAHPNTEAFF
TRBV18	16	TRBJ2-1	CASSPRRAGAIDEQFF
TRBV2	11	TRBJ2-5	CASSEWETQYF